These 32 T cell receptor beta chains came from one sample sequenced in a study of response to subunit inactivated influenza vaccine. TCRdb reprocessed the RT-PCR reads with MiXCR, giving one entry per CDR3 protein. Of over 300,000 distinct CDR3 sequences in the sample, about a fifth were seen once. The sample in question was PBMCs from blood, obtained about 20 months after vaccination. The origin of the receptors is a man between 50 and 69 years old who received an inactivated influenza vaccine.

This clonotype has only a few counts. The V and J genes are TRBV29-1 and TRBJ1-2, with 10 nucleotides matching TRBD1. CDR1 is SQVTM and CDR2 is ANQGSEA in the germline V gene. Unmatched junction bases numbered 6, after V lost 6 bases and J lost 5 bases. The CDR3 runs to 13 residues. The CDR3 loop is CSVRTGGFYGYTF. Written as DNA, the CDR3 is TGCAGCGTCAGGACAGGGGGATTTTATGGCTACACCTTC.

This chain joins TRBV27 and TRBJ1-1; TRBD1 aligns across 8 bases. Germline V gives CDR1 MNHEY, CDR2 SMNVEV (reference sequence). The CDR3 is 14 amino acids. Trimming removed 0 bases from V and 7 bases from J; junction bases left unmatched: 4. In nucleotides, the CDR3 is TGTGCCAGCAGTTTATCCAGGGGGCACGGTGAAGCTTTCTTT. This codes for CASSLSRGHGEAFF.

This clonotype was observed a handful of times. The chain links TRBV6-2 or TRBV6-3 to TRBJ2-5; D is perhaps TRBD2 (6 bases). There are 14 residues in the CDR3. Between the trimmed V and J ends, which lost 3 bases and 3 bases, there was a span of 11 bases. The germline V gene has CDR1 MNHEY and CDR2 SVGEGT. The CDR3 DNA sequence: TGTGCCAGCAGTTATGGTTGGAGGGAAGAGACCCAGTACTTC. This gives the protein CASSYGWREETQYF.

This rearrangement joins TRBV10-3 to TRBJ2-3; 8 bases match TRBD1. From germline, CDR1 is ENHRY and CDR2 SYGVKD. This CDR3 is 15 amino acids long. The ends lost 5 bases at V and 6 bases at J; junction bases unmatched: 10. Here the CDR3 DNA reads TGTGCCATCAGTCATGGACAGGGCGCCGATGATACGCAGTATTTT. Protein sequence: CAISHGQGADDTQYF.

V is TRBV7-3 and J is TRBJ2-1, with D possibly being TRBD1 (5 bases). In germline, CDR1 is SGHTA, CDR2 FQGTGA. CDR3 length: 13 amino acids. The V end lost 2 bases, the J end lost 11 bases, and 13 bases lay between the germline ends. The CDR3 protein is CASSLDEDTQQFF. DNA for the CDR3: TGTGCCAGCAGCTTAGATGAGGACACCCAGCAGTTCTTC.

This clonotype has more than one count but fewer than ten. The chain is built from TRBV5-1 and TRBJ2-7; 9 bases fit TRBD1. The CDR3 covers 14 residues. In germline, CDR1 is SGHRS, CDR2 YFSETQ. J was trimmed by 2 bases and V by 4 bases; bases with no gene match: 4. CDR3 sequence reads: CASSADRGPYEQYF. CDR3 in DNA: TGCGCCAGCAGCGCGGACAGGGGCCCCTACGAGCAGTACTTC.

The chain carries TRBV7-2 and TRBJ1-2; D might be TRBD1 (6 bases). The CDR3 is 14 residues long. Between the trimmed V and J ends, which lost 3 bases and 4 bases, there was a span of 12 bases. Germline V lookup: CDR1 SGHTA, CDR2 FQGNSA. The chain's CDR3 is CASSFGGGGYGYTF. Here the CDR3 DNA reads TGTGCCAGCAGCTTCGGCGGGGGCGGCTATGGCTACACCTTC.

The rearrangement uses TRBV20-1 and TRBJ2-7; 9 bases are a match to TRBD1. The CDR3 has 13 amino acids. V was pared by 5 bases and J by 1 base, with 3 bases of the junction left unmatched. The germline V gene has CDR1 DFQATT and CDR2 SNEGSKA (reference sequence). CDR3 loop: CSAGGQGSYEQYF. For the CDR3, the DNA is TGCAGTGCTGGCGGACAGGGGTCCTACGAGCAGTACTTC.

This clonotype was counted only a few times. CDR3 sequence reads: CARLNREESNQPQHF. The CDR3 nucleotides are TGTGCCAGACTCAACAGGGAGGAAAGCAATCAGCCCCAGCATTTT. This chain links TRBV9 with TRBJ1-5; possible D gene TRBD1, 6 bases. Trimming removed 8 bases at V and 1 base at J, with 16 bases between. The CDR3 sequence is 15 residues long. CDR1 and CDR2 from the germline V gene are SGDLS and YYNGEE.

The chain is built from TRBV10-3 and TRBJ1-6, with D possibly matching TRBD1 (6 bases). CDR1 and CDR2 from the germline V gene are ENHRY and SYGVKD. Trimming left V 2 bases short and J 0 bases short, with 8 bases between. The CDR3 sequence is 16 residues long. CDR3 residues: CAISEDRSSYNSPLHF. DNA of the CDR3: TGTGCCATCAGTGAGGACAGGAGCTCCTATAATTCACCCCTCCACTTT.

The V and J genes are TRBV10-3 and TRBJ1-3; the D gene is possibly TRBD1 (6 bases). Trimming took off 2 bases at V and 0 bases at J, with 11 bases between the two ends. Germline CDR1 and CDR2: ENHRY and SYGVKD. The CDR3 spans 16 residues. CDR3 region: CAISEPGHSSGNTIYF. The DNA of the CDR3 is TGTGCCATCAGTGAGCCGGGACATAGCTCTGGAAACACCATATATTTT.

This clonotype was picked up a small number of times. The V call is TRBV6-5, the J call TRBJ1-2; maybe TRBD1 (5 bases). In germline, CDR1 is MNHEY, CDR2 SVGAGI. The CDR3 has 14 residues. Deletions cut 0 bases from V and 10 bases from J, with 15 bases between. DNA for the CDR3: TGTGCCAGCAGTTACTCGGGGGAAGGAAATGACTACACCTTC. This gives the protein CASSYSGEGNDYTF.

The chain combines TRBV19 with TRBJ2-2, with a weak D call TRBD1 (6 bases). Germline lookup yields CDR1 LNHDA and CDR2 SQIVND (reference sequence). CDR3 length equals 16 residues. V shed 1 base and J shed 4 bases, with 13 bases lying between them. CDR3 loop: CASSIGRGSFTGELFF. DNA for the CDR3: TGTGCCAGTAGTATAGGTAGGGGGAGTTTCACCGGGGAGCTGTTTTTT.

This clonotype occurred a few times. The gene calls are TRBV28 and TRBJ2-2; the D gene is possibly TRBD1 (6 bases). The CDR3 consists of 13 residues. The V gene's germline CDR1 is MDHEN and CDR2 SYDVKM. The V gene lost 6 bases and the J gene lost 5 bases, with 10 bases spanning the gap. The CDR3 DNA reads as TGTGCCAGCAGACGTACAGGGACCGGGGAGCTGTTTTTT. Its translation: CASRRTGTGELFF.

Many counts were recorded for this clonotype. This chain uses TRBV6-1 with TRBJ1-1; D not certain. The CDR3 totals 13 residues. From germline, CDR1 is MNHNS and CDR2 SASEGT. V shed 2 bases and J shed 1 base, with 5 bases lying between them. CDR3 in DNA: TGTGCCAGCAGTGAACACGAGAACACTGAAGCTTTCTTT. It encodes CASSEHENTEAFF.

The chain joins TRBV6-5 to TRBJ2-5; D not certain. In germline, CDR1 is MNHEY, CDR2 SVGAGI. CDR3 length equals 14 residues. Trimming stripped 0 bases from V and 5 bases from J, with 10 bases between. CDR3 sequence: CASSYSPISETQYF. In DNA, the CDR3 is TGTGCCAGCAGTTACTCTCCCATCTCGGAGACCCAGTACTTC.

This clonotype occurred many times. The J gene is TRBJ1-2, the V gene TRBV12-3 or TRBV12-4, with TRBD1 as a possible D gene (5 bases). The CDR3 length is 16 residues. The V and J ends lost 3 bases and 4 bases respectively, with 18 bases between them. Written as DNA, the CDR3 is TGTGCCAGCAGTTTCAGGGACTCCCAGACGAGCTATGGCTACACCTTC. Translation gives CASSFRDSQTSYGYTF.

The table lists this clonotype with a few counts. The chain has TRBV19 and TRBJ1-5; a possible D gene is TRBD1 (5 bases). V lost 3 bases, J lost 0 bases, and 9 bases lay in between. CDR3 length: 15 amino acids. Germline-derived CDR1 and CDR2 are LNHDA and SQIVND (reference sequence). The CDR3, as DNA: TGTGCCAGTAGTATTGAGGGGCATAGCAATCAGCCCCAGCATTTT. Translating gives CASSIEGHSNQPQHF. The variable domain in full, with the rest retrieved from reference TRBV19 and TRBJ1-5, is DGGITQSPKYLFRKEGQNVTLSCEQNLNHDAMYWYRQDPGQGLRLIYYSQIVNDFQKGDIAEGYSVSREKKESFPLTVTSAQKNPTAFYLCASSIEGHSNQPQHFGDGTRLSIL.

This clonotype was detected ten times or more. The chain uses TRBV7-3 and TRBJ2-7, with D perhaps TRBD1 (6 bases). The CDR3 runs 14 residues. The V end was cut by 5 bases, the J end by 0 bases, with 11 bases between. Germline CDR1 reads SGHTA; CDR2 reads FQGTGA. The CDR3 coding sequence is TGTGCCAGCAGCCCGGGACACTCCTCCTACGAGCAGTACTTC. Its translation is CASSPGHSSYEQYF.

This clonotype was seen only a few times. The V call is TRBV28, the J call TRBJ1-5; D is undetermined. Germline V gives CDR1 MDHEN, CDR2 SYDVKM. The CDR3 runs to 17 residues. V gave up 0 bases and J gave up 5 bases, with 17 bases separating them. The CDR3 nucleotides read TGTGCCAGCAGTTTATGGGCCCTCAGGAGGAGCGATCAGCCCCAGCATTTT. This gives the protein CASSLWALRRSDQPQHF.

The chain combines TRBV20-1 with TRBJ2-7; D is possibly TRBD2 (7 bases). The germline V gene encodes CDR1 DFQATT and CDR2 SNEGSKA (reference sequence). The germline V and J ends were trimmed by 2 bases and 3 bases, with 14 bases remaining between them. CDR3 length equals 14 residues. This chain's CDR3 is CSARFAGAHYEQYF. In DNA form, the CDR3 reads TGCAGTGCTAGATTTGCGGGGGCCCACTACGAGCAGTACTTC.

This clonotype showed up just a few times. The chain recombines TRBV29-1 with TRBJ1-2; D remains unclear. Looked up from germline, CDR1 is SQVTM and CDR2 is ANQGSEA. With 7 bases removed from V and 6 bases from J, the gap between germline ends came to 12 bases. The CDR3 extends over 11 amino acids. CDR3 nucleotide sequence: TGCAGCGCCTCCCATTTGGATGGCTACACCTTC. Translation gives CSASHLDGYTF.

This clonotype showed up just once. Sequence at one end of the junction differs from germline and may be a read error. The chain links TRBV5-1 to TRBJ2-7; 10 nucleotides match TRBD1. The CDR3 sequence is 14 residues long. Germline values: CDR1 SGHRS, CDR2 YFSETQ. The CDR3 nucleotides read TGCGCCAGCAGCCGCGGACAGGGGGTGGACGAGCTGTACTTC. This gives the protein CASSRGQGVDELYF. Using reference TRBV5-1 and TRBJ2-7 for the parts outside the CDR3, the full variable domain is KAGVTQTPRYLIKTRGQQVTLSCSPISGHRSVSWYQQTPGQGLQFLFEYFSETQRNKGNFPGRFSGRQFSNSRSEMNVSTLELGDSALYLCASSRGQGVDELYFGPGTRLTVT.

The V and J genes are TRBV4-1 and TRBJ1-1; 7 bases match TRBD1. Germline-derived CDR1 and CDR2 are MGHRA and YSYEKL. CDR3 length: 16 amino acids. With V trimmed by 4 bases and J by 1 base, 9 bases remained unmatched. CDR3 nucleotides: TGCGCCAGCAGCCGCGAGGGGACAGATAGGAACACTGAAGCTTTCTTT. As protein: CASSREGTDRNTEAFF.

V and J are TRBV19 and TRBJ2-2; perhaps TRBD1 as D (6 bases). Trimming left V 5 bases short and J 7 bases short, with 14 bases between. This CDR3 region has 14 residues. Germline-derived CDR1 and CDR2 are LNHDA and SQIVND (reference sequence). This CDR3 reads CASSPSQGSGELFF. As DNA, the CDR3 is TGTGCCAGTAGTCCTTCACAGGGAAGCGGGGAGCTGTTTTTT.

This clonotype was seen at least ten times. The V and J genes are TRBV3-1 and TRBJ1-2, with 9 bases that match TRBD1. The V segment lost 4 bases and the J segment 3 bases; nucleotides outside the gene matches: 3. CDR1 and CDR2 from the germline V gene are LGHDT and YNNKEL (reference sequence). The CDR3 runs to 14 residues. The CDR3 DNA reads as TGTGCCAGCAGCCCGGGACAGGGTGACTATGGCTACACCTTC. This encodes CASSPGQGDYGYTF. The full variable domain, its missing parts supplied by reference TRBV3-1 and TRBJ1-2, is DTAVSQTPKYLVTQMGNDKSIKCEQNLGHDTMYWYKQDSKKFLKIMFSYNNKELIINETVPNRFSPKSPDKAHLNLHINSLELGDSAVYFCASSPGQGDYGYTFGSGTRLTVV.

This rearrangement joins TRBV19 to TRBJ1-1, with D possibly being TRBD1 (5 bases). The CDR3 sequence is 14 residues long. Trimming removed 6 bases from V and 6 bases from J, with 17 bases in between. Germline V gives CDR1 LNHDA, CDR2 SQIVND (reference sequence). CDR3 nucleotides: TGTGCCAGTAGCTGGGACCCGGGCTACCCTGAAGCTTTCTTT. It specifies CASSWDPGYPEAFF. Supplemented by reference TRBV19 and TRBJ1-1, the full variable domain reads DGGITQSPKYLFRKEGQNVTLSCEQNLNHDAMYWYRQDPGQGLRLIYYSQIVNDFQKGDIAEGYSVSREKKESFPLTVTSAQKNPTAFYLCASSWDPGYPEAFFGQGTRLTVV.

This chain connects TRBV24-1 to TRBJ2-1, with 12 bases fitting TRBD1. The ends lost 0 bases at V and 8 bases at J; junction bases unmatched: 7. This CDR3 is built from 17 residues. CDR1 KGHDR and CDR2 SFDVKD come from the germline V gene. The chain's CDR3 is CATSDLRGQGAGDEQFF. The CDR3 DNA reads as TGTGCCACCAGTGATTTGCGGGGACAGGGGGCGGGGGATGAGCAGTTCTTC.

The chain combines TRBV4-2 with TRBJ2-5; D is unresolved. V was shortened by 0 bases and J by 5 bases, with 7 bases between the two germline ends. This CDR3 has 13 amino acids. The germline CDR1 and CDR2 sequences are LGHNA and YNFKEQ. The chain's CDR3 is CASSQDARETQYF. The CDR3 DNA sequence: TGTGCCAGCAGCCAAGATGCCCGGGAGACCCAGTACTTC.

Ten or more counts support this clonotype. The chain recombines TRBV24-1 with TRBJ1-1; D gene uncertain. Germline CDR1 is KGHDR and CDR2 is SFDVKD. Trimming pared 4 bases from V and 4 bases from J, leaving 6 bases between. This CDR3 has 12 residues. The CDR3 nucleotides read TGTGCCACCAGTGACCATGGCACTGAAGCTTTCTTT. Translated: CATSDHGTEAFF.

The CDR3 region has the DNA TGCAGTGCTCTATCAACCATTGTAAAAACCCAGTACTTC. This gives the protein CSALSTIVKTQYF. The chain has TRBV20-1 and TRBJ2-5; D not resolved. CDR1 and CDR2 from the germline V gene are DFQATT and SNEGSKA (reference sequence). Trimming stripped 5 bases from V and 8 bases from J, with 18 bases between. This CDR3 is 13 amino acids long.

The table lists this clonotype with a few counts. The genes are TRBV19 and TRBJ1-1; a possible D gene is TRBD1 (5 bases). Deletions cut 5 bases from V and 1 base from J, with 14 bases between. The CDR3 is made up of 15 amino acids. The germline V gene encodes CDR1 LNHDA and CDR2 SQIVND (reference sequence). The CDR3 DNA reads TGTGCCAGTAGTTCGATGACGGGGGGGAACACTGAAGCTTTCTTT. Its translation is CASSSMTGGNTEAFF.